The rows below give T cell receptor beta chains drawn from one sample of a study of T-cell reconstitution after alpha-beta-depleted transplantation in children. Via MiXCR, TCRdb re-called the PCR reads, giving one row per CDR3 protein. The data hold approximately 400,000 distinct CDR3 sequences, with 15% to 20% observed a single time. This specimen was PBMCs, mostly from graft donor cells, taken 360 days after TCRalphabeta/CD19-depleted stem cell transplant. Receptors were obtained from a boy in the first two years of life who had a stem cell transplant for Wiskott-Aldrich syndrome, so the T cells may come from the graft donor. CDR3s include the opening cysteine and the closing phenylalanine or tryptophan. Fields, in order: J gene, D gene, clone size, V gene, CDR3 DNA, CDR3 protein. The D gene is left open where the match is weak. Size values are once, few and many counts, or a class for expanded clones, and some rows have none.

TRBJ2-7	.	.	TRBV20-1	TGCAGTGCTATGCGACAGGCGATCTACGAGCAGTACTTC	CSAMRQAIYEQYF
TRBJ2-1	.	many	TRBV6-5	TGTGCCAGCAGTTTGGTGTCTTATGGCAATGAGCAGTTCTTC	CASSLVSYGNEQFF
TRBJ1-1	.	.	TRBV7-2	TGTGCCAGCAGCTTAGGCGGAATCATGAACACTGAAGCTTTCTTT	CASSLGGIMNTEAFF
TRBJ2-1	.	few	TRBV11-3	TGTGCCAGCAGCCCTTGGACGGACAGCTCCTACAATGAGCAGTTCTTC	CASSPWTDSSYNEQFF
TRBJ2-1	TRBD2	.	TRBV11-2	TGTGCCAGCAGCTTTGGACTAGTTTCCAACAATGAGCAGTTCTTC	CASSFGLVSNNEQFF
TRBJ2-1	.	many	TRBV6-5	TGTGCCAGCAGTTACTCGCCCGGAGGAAAAGGCTACAATGAGCAGTTCTTC	CASSYSPGGKGYNEQFF
TRBJ1-6	.	few	TRBV12-3/TRBV12-4	TGTGCCAGCAGGCATAATTCACCCCTCCACTTT	CASRHNSPLHF
TRBJ2-7	.	.	TRBV7-2	TGTGCCAGCAGCTTAATGCAGATACCCTACGAGCAGTACTTC	CASSLMQIPYEQYF
TRBJ2-1	.	.	TRBV5-1	TGCGCCATCCCGTCCGAGAGCTCCTACAATGAGCAGTTCTTC	CAIPSESSYNEQFF
TRBJ1-1	.	few	TRBV6-5	TGTGCCAGCAGTTACGTGGACGGGACTGAAGCTTTCTTT	CASSYVDGTEAFF
TRBJ2-3	TRBD1	.	TRBV3-1	TGTACCTTCAGTTTATATCCCGGCGACAGGGTATCAGATACGCAGTATTTT	CTFSLYPGDRVSDTQYF
TRBJ2-7	TRBD1	.	TRBV2	TGTGCCAGCACTGCCGGACAGGGTAAATACGAGCAGTACTTC	CASTAGQGKYEQYF
TRBJ2-1	TRBD2	.	TRBV20-1	TGCAGTGCTAGCGCGCCTAGCGGGGGCATCAATGAGCAGTTCTTC	CSASAPSGGINEQFF
TRBJ2-7	TRBD1	many	TRBV7-2	TGTGCCAGCAGCTTCCTGCCAGGGGGCGAGCAGTACTTC	CASSFLPGGEQYF
TRBJ1-1	.	.	TRBV2	TGTGCCAACCCGGGGACGAGGGACACTGAAGCTTTCTTT	CANPGTRDTEAFF
TRBJ2-5	TRBD1	many	TRBV5-1	TGCGCCAGCAGCCCCTGGGACAGAGGGAAGACCCAGTACTTC	CASSPWDRGKTQYF
TRBJ2-5	.	few	TRBV24-1	TGTGCCACCAGTGGCCCCCCCCTCTCCAGGGAAGGAGAGACCCAGTACTTC	CATSGPPLSREGETQYF
TRBJ2-7	.	.	TRBV7-9	TGTGCCAGCAGCTTGGGGCCTCCCTACGAGCAGTACTTC	CASSLGPPYEQYF
TRBJ2-5	.	.	TRBV20-1	TGCAGTGCTAGAGATCAAGAGTTCCTAGAGACCCAGTACTTC	CSARDQEFLETQYF
TRBJ2-7	.	.	TRBV15	TGTGCCACCAGCAGAGATGCTGACTCCTACGAGCAGTACTTC	CATSRDADSYEQYF
TRBJ2-1	TRBD2	many	TRBV5-1	TGCGCCAGCAGCACGACTAGCGGGAGGTTTTCTCCAAATGAGCAGTTCTTC	CASSTTSGRFSPNEQFF
TRBJ1-2	TRBD1	.	TRBV3-1	TGTGCCAGCAGCCAAGGGACAGGGTCTGGCTACACCTTC	CASSQGTGSGYTF
TRBJ2-7	TRBD2	.	TRBV20-1	TGCAGTGCTACTACCGGGACTACCACCTACGAGCAGTACTTC	CSATTGTTTYEQYF
TRBJ2-3	.	.	TRBV12-3/TRBV12-4	TGTGCCAGCAGTATACAGGAGTATACGCAGTATTTT	CASSIQEYTQYF
TRBJ1-3	.	few	TRBV14	TGTGCCAGCAGCCAAGACAGCAGCTTCTCTGGAAACACCATATATTTT	CASSQDSSFSGNTIYF
TRBJ1-4	.	.	TRBV6-5	TGTGCCAGCAGTTGGGGCAGCCTTAATGAAAAACTGTTTTTT	CASSWGSLNEKLFF
TRBJ2-2	TRBD1	.	TRBV12-3/TRBV12-4	TGTGCCAGCAGTTTATTTTGGACAGGCTCGTCGTCGGGGGAGCTGTTTTTT	CASSLFWTGSSSGELFF
TRBJ1-4	.	few	TRBV25-1	TGTGCCAGCAGTGAATGGGGCGGTGAAAAACTGTTTTTT	CASSEWGGEKLFF
TRBJ2-3	.	.	TRBV7-9	TGTGCCAGCAGCTTAGTATACGGGAGCAATGCAGATACGCAGTATTTT	CASSLVYGSNADTQYF
TRBJ2-1	TRBD2	.	TRBV4-2	TGTGCCAGCAGCCCCCCGGGCCAGGGACTAGCTTTATTGAACAATGAGCAGTTCTTC	CASSPPGQGLALLNNEQFF
TRBJ1-5	.	few	TRBV20-1	TGCAGTGCTAGAGAGAAGGACTGGACGAGGGAAAAGCCCCAGCATTTT	CSAREKDWTREKPQHF
TRBJ1-1	.	many	TRBV12-3/TRBV12-4	TGTGCCAGCACCCGGACGCTCAACACTGAAGCTTTCTTT	CASTRTLNTEAFF
TRBJ2-7	.	.	TRBV7-2	TGTGCCAGCAGCTTAGAAGGTAGCGGAGGGTACGAGCAGTACTTC	CASSLEGSGGYEQYF